Here is one T cell receptor beta chain with its context. Unmatched junction bases numbered 5, after V lost 5 bases and J lost 7 bases. CDR1 and CDR2 (germline): MNHEY, SVGEGT. The CDR3 extends over 14 amino acids. These data come from a study of blood T cell repertoires in COVID-19. Clones were read by immunoSEQ multiplex PCR, and TCRdb kept only the in-frame ones, dropping some. The sample holds around 150,000 clones, over 60% seen once. Sequencing was performed on peripheral blood. This rearrangement joins TRBV6-2 or TRBV6-3 to TRBJ1-6; TRBD1 aligns across 7 bases. The sequence came from a woman aged 80 or over with active or convalescent COVID-19. The CDR3 region is CASSQTGDNSPLHF. DNA of the CDR3: TGTGCCAGCAGTCAAACAGGGGACAATTCACCCCTCCACTTT.